The 7 T cell receptor beta chains reported below all come from one sample, sequenced in a study of cytomegalovirus exposure and HLA in healthy donors. PCR used 60 Vbeta primers and 13 Jbeta primers. Only in-frame clones appear in the TCRdb table, and some are missing; sequencing was by immunoSEQ multiplex PCR. In the table there are 85,000 to 110,000 clones, approximately 66% of which are singletons. Source material: PBMCs. The receptors were sampled from a woman between 50 and 59 years old in good health and CMV-seronegative.

The V gene is TRBV4-2, the J gene TRBJ2-2; perhaps TRBD2 as D (5 bases). CDR1 and CDR2 (germline): LGHNA, YNFKEQ. The CDR3 length is 17 residues. V lost 0 bases to trimming and J lost 2 bases, with 13 bases between them. In DNA, the CDR3 is TGTGCCAGCAGCCAAGATTGGCTAGCTGAAAACACCGGGGAGCTGTTTTTT. Translated: CASSQDWLAENTGELFF.

The chain carries TRBV7-7 and TRBJ2-2; no clear D. Trimming removed 5 bases from V and 3 bases from J, with 4 bases in between. This CDR3 contains 12 residues. Germline CDR1 SSHAT, CDR2 FNYEAQ (reference sequence). CDR3 nucleotide sequence: TGTGCCAGCAGCCCCTACACCGGGGAGCTGTTTTTT. As protein: CASSPYTGELFF.

The table lists this clone with a few counts. The chain carries TRBV5-4 and TRBJ2-5; D is perhaps TRBD2 (6 bases). The germline V gene encodes CDR1 SGHNT and CDR2 YYREEE (reference sequence). Between the trimmed V and J ends, which lost 1 base and 1 base, there was a span of 8 bases. The length of the CDR3 is 14 residues. The CDR3 reads CASSLQRAQETQYF. DNA of the CDR3: TGTGCCAGCAGCTTGCAGCGGGCCCAAGAGACCCAGTACTTC.

In its sample, this clone was seen a few times. The gene calls are TRBV2 and TRBJ1-2; D not resolved. Germline V gives CDR1 SNHLY, CDR2 FYNNEI. This CDR3 spans 13 amino acids. V was cut by 2 bases and J by 4 bases, with 8 bases left in between. CDR3 loop: CASSEIRSYGYTF. CDR3 nucleotide sequence: TGTGCCAGCAGTGAAATACGGAGCTATGGCTACACCTTC.

V is TRBV7-9 and J is TRBJ2-7; weak D call: TRBD2 (5 bases). The CDR3 length is 14 residues. Germline V gene sequence: CDR1 SEHNR, CDR2 FQNEAQ (reference sequence). Deletions cut 2 bases from V and 7 bases from J, with 15 bases between. The CDR3 here is CASSLLRATGEQYF. CDR3 in DNA: TGTGCCAGCAGCTTATTGAGGGCTACGGGAGAGCAGTACTTC.

V gene TRBV6-5 combines with J gene TRBJ1-4; 10 bases are a match to TRBD1. Trimming took 2 bases from V and 7 from J; bases not matched to a gene: 4. This CDR3 region has 15 residues. In germline, CDR1 is MNHEY, CDR2 SVGAGI. CDR3 DNA: TGTGCCAGCAGTTACGGGGGGACAGGGGCTGAAAAACTGTTTTTT. It is translated as CASSYGGTGAEKLFF.

There are a few counts of this clone. The chain couples TRBV6-6 to TRBJ2-3; TRBD1 matches at 7 bases. Per germline, CDR1 MNHNY and CDR2 SVGAGI (reference sequence). V lost 2 bases and J lost 4; bases outside the gene matches: 6. The CDR3 has 15 amino acids. CDR3 amino acids: CASSYRTGAADTQYF. DNA for the CDR3: TGTGCCAGCAGTTACCGGACAGGTGCAGCAGATACGCAGTATTTT.